This T cell receptor beta chain was found in a study of OX40 agonist ivuxolimab in advanced cancers. Background for the entire study: Ivuxolimab was a fully human IgG2 agonistic monoclonal antibody targeting the costimulatory receptor OX40 (CD134). Partial responses were achieved by three dose-escalation patients, of whom one had hepatocellular carcinoma and two had cutaneous melanoma. In the dose-escalation cohort, 75% to 90% of patients were male, and the mean age was 60 years with a range of roughly 20 to 85. The paper covers the monotherapy dose-escalation part of the phase I ivuxolimab trial, which included N ≈ 54 patients. Intravenous ivuxolimab was administered to patients every 2 weeks at six dose levels: 0.01, 0.1, 0.3, 1.5, 3 and 10 mg/kg. Peripheral TCRbeta sequencing was intended to test whether TCR sequence diversity was altered and clonal T-cell expansion was caused by ivuxolimab. Of the roughly 51 patients in dose escalation, 19 had hepatocellular carcinoma, about 15 had melanoma, 9 had renal cell carcinoma and 9 had head and neck cancer. Prior anti-PD-1, anti-PD-L1 or anti-CTLA-4 therapy was permitted, and about 40% of dose-escalation patients had received checkpoint inhibitors. What the work shows at the level of the full study, not this receptor alone: Which antigens the clonally expanded peripheral T cells were specific for was not determined. Low levels of normalized T-cell clonal expansion were also seen in some patients who did not respond. At doses of 0.1 to 3.0 mg/kg, clonal expansion of both CD4+ and CD8+ T cells in blood was seen between baseline and week 6. In partial responders in the 0.1-3.0 mg/kg groups, normalized peripheral clonal expansion was found to be among the lowest, especially among CD8+ T cells. On average, CD8+ T cells showed more expanded clones than CD4+ T cells after ivuxolimab.

A note on this clone: Its antigen is not yet known. No much larger clone exists at a distance of one base, and base qualities are not known.

The trial excluded patients who had a history of autoimmune disease or were on systemic immunosuppression. Peripheral blood for TCR sequencing was collected from all dose cohorts at baseline, on cycle 4 day 1, and on cycle 7 day 1. The samples were taken from a phase I, first-in-human, multicenter, open-label dose-escalation trial of ivuxolimab. Adults with locally advanced or metastatic head and neck squamous cell, hepatocellular, melanoma or renal cell carcinoma were enrolled in the trial. Before TCR sequencing, CD4+ T cells and CD8+ T cells from peripheral blood were sorted into separate populations. Genomic DNA was isolated from the sorted cells so that the TCRbeta CDR3 region could be sequenced. The immunoSEQ Assay was used to sequence the TCRbeta CDR3 regions. Sourced from immuneACCESS, this table was stored by TCRdb with only in-frame sequences that have V and J called. A share of the clones is absent; for the studies checked, an unresolved V gene accounts for under half, and the remainder has no known explanation. The table for this sample lists 65,000 to 100,000 clones; around 85% of them were counted only once. The biggest ten clones account for less than 4.5% of the sample.

CDR1 and CDR2 are read off the germline V gene (reference sequence) as MNHNY and SVGAGI. From cysteine to phenylalanine, the CDR3 is 14 amino acids long. Only the CDR3 DNA stays, 42 bases, in frame from base 1. Trimming at the junction amounts to 9 bases on V and 4 bases on J, and the germline ends lie 16 bases apart. Recombination linked TRBV6-6 to TRBJ1-3; TRBD1 is a weak D gene call, 6 bases matching. This sequence originates from an adult with an advanced solid tumor such as melanoma, head and neck, liver or kidney cancer. The source was CD4+ or CD8+ T cells sorted from blood, collected in a trial of the OX40 agonist ivuxolimab. This receptor carries the CDR3 CASTRGAAGNTIYF. Read as DNA, the sequence is TGTGCCAGTACGAGGGGGGCGGCAGGAAACACCATATATTTT.